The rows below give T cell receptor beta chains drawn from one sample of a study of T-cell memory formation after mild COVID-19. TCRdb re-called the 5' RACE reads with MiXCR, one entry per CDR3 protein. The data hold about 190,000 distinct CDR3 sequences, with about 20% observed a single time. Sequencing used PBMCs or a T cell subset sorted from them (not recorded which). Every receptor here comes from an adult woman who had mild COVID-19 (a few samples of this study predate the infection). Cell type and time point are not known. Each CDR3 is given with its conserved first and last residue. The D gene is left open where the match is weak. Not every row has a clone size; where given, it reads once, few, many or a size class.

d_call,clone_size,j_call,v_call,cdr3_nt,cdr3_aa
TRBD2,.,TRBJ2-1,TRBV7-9,TGTGCCAGCAGGCCAGCCGGGACTAGTAAATACAATGAGCAGTTCTTC,CASRPAGTSKYNEQFF
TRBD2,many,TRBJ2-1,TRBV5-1,TGCGCCAGCAGCTCCGCAGACGTACTAGCGGGGGGGCCTAATGAGCAGTTCTTC,CASSSADVLAGGPNEQFF
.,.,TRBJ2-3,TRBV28,TGTGCCAGCAGTTTATCGCACTCAGGTACAGATACGCAGTATTTT,CASSLSHSGTDTQYF
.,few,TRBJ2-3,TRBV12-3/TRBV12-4,TGTGCCAGCAGTTTAAACGGCGTTAGCACAGATACGCAGTATTTT,CASSLNGVSTDTQYF
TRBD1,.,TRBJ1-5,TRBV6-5,TGTGCCAGCAGACCCTACCCCGGGACAGTTAGCAATCAGCCCCAGCATTTT,CASRPYPGTVSNQPQHF
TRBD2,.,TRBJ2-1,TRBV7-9,TGTGCCAGCAGCCCTCGACTAGCGGTACCGTACAATGAGCAGTTCTTC,CASSPRLAVPYNEQFF
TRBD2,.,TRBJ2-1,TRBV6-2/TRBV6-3,TGTGCCAGCAGGGGGACTATCGGGAGGGCCCCCGATGAGCAGTTCTTC,CASRGTIGRAPDEQFF
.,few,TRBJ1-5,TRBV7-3,TGTGCCAGCAGCTTATTCGGGGACCAGCCCCAGCATTTT,CASSLFGDQPQHF
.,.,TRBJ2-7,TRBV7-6,TGTGCCAGCAGCCTCACAGGGGGGGGTCTAGGTGAGCAGTACTTC,CASSLTGGGLGEQYF
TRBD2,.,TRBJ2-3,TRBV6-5,TGTGCCAGCAGTTACTCGCCTCGCGGGGGGGATACGCAGTATTTT,CASSYSPRGGDTQYF
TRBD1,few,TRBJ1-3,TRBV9,TGTGCCAGCAGCGAGGGACAGAGCTCTGGAAACACCATATATTTT,CASSEGQSSGNTIYF
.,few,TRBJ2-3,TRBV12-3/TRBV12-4,TGTGCCAGCAGCGCGGGACTGGGAGGTGGAGATACGCAGTATTTT,CASSAGLGGGDTQYF
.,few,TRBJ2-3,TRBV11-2,TGTGCCAGCAGCTTTATAGATACGCAGTATTTT,CASSFIDTQYF
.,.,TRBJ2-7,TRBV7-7,TGTGCTAGCAGCTTGTTGGCGGGGAGGGAGCAGTACTTC,CASSLLAGREQYF
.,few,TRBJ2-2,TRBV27,TGTGCCAGCAGTTTTACAGGGAACGGGGAGCTGTTTTTT,CASSFTGNGELFF
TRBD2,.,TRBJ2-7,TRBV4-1,TGCGCCAGCAGCCAAGGTCCTAGCGGAATCGAACAGTACTTC,CASSQGPSGIEQYF
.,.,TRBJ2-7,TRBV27,TGTGCCAGCGCCTCAGGGGGGCCCTTCTCCTACGAGCAGTACTTC,CASASGGPFSYEQYF
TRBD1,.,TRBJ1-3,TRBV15,TGTGCCACCAGCAGGTGGACAGGCGTGACTGGAAACACCATATATTTT,CATSRWTGVTGNTIYF
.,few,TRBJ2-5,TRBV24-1,TGTGCCACCAGTGATCCTACCTACTCCCAAGAGACCCAGTACTTC,CATSDPTYSQETQYF
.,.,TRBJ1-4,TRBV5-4,TGTGCCAGCAGCCCTTGGGGAGGAGATGAAAAACTGTTTTTT,CASSPWGGDEKLFF
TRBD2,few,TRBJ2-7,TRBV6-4,TGTGCCAGCAGTCAGGGACTAGCGCCTTCCTACGAGCAGTACTTC,CASSQGLAPSYEQYF
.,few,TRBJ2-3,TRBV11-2,TGTGCCAGCAGCTTAGCTACGGGCCCAGATACGCAGTATTTT,CASSLATGPDTQYF
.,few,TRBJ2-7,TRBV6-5,TGTGCCAGCAGTCCTCAGCAGGGCTTGTACGAGCAGTACTTC,CASSPQQGLYEQYF
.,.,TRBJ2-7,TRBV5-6,TGTGCCAGCAGGCACATAACCGGCCTAGACTCCTACGAGCAGTACTTC,CASRHITGLDSYEQYF
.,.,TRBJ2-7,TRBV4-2,TGTGCCAGCAGATCGACAGTAAGCAGGGACGAGCAGTACTTC,CASRSTVSRDEQYF
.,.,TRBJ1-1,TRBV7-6,TGTGCCAGCAGCCGCATCGGGCCGAACACTGAAGCTTTCTTT,CASSRIGPNTEAFF
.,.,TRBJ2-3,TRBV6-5,TGTGCCAGCAGTTACACGGGGGCCGATACGCAGTATTTT,CASSYTGADTQYF
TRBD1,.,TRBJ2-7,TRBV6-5,TGTGCCAGCAGTTACTCCCAGGGGGACTACGAGCAGTACTTC,CASSYSQGDYEQYF
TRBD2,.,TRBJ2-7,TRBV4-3,TGCGCCAGCAGCCAAGGGGCGGGAGTGTCGCGCGAGCAGTACTTC,CASSQGAGVSREQYF
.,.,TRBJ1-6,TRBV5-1,TGCGCCAGCAGCGTAACGGGGTCCTATAATTCACCCCTCCACTTT,CASSVTGSYNSPLHF
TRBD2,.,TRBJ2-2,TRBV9,TGTGCCAGCAGCCCCCCAAGCGGGGACCACACCGGGGAGCTGTTTTTT,CASSPPSGDHTGELFF
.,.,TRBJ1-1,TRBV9,TGTGCCAGCAGCGTAGGAGGCCGGCTGAACACTGAAGCTTTCTTT,CASSVGGRLNTEAFF
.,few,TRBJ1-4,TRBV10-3,TGTGCCATCAGTGAGGATGAAAAACTGTTTTTT,CAISEDEKLFF
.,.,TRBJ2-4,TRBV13,TGTGCCAGCAGCCCGGAGGTTGGGAATGGAGAAAGGAACATTCAGTACTTC,CASSPEVGNGERNIQYF
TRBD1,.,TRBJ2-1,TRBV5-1,TGCGCCAGCAGCACCGGGACAGGTTCCTACAATGAGCAGTTCTTC,CASSTGTGSYNEQFF
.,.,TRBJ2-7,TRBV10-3,TGTGCCATCAGGAAAGTGGTGAATTCCTACGAGCAGTACTTC,CAIRKVVNSYEQYF
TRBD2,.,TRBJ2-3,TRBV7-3,TGTGCCAGCAGCTCCGGGACTAGCGGGTTAGATACGCAGTATTTT,CASSSGTSGLDTQYF
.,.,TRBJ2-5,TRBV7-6,TGTGCCAGCAGCGCAGTGACTACCCGGGGTAGGGCGGAGACCCAGTACTTC,CASSAVTTRGRAETQYF
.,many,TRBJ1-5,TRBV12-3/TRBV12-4,TGTGCCAGCAGCCGAGTTGACAGGAACAATCAGCCCCAGCATTTT,CASSRVDRNNQPQHF
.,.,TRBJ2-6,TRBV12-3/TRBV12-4,TGTGCCAGCAGCTCAAGTTCGGACAGTCTGATCTCTGGGGCCAACGTCCTGACTTTC,CASSSSSDSLISGANVLTF
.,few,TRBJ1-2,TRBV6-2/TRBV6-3,TGTGCCAGCAGGCGGGGCCTGTTATCAACCTTC,CASRRGLLSTF
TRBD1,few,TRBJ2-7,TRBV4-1,TGCGCCAGCAGCCTAGGGGGCGCAGGGGCCGAGCAGTACTTC,CASSLGGAGAEQYF
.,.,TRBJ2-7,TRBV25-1,TGTGCCAGCAGTGCCACCATCTCCTACGAGCAGTACTTC,CASSATISYEQYF
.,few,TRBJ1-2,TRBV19,TGTGCCACCCGCCAGGGAGGGCTTAACGGCTACACCTTC,CATRQGGLNGYTF
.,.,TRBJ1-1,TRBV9,TGTGCCAGCAGCGTCTCCCAAGGACCTTTGTCTATGAACACTGAAGCTTTCTTT,CASSVSQGPLSMNTEAFF
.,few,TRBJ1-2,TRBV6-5,TGTGCCAGCAGTTACGGGCCCGGCACCGGCTACACCTTC,CASSYGPGTGYTF
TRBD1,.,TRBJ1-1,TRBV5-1,TGCGCCAGCAGCTTGAGTCGGACAGGGCTAGGTGGTGAAGATTTCTTT,CASSLSRTGLGGEDFF
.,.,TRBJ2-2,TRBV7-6,TGTGCCAGCAGACGACTGGTGGGGGAGGAGAACACCGGGGAGCTGTTTTTT,CASRRLVGEENTGELFF
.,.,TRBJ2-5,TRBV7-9,TGTGCCAGCACCCCGTACCAAGAGACCCAGTACTTC,CASTPYQETQYF
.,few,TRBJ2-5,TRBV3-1,TGTGCCAGCAGCCAAGATGAGGACGAGACCCAGTACTTC,CASSQDEDETQYF
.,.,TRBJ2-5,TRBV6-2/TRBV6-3,TGTGCCATCGGACCGCTGGTGACCCAGTACTTC,CAIGPLVTQYF
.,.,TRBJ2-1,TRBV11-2,TGTGCCAGCAGCTCCCGCCGGGGATCGGGGGTGAATGAGCAGTTCTTC,CASSSRRGSGVNEQFF
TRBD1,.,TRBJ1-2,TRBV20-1,TGCAGTATCTACAGGGGGGTCTATGGCTACACCTTC,CSIYRGVYGYTF
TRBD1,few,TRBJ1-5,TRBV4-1,TGCGCCAGCAGCCAAGTGGGACAGGGGCATCAGCCCCAGCATTTT,CASSQVGQGHQPQHF
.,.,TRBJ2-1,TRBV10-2,TGCGCCAGCAGAACCCGGGAGTTTTCCTACAATGAGCAGTTCTTC,CASRTREFSYNEQFF
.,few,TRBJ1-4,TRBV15,TGTGCCACCTGGCAGGGGCCTAATGAAAAACTGTTTTTT,CATWQGPNEKLFF
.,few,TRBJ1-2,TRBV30,TGTGCCTGGAGTGTCCCTTGGAATAACTATGGCTACACCTTC,CAWSVPWNNYGYTF
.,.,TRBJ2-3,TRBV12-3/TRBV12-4,TGTGCCAGCAGCCAGGGGGCTAGCGGGATAAATACGCAGTATTTT,CASSQGASGINTQYF
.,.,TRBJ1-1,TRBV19,TGTGCCAGTAGGCCAGGGGACACTGAAGCTTTCTTT,CASRPGDTEAFF